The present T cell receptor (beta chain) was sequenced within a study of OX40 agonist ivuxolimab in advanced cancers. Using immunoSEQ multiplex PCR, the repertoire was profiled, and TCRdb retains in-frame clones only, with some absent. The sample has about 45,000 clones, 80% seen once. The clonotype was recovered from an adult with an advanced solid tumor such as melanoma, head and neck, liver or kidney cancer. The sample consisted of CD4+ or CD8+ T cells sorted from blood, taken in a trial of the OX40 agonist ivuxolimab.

The CDR3 DNA follows: TGTGCCAGCAGCTCAACAGGGGCCACTGAAGCTTTCTTT. It translates to CASSSTGATEAFF. J is TRBJ1-1 and V is TRBV11-3; 7 positions agree with TRBD1. There are 13 residues in the CDR3. CDR1 is SGHNT, CDR2 YENEEA, per germline. V shed 4 bases and J 4 bases; nucleotides not matched to a gene: 3.